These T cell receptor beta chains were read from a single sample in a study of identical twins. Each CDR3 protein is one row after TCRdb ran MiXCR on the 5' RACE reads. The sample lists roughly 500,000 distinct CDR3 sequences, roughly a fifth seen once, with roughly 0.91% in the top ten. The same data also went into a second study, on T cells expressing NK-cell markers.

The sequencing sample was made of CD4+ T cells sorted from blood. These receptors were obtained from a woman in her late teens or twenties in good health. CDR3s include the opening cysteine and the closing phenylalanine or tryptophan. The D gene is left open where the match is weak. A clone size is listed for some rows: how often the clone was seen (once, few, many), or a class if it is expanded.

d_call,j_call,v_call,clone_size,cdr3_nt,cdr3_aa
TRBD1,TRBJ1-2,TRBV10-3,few,TGTGCCATCAGTGAAGGGACAGACTATGGCTACACCTTC,CAISEGTDYGYTF
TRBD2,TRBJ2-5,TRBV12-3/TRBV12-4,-,TGTGCCATCGGGACTAGGGGGGGAGAGACCCAGTACTTC,CAIGTRGGETQYF
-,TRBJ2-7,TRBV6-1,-,TGTGCCAGCAGTGACAGGGCTGGGTCCTACGAGCAGTACTTC,CASSDRAGSYEQYF
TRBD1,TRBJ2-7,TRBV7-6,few,TGTGCCAGCAGCAACGGGGACAGGAGCTACGAGCAGTACTTC,CASSNGDRSYEQYF
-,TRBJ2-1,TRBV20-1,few,TGCAGTGCTCCTTTGCAGGGAGATGAGCAGTTCTTC,CSAPLQGDEQFF
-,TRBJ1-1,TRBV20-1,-,TGCAGTGCCCCGCCCCGGGCCTCGAGTACTGAAGCTTTCTTT,CSAPPRASSTEAFF
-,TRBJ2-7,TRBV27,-,TGTGCCAGCACTGATCTAAGGGGCCGATTC,CASTDLRGRF
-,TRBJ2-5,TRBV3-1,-,TGTGCCAGCAGCCAAGCCCGGGAGAATGAAGAGACCCAGTACTTC,CASSQARENEETQYF
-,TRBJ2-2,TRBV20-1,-,TGCAGTGCTAGTAGCCAGGGCTCTAGGACCGGGGAGCTGTTTTTT,CSASSQGSRTGELFF
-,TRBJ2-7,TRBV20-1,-,TGCAGTGCTACCCGTAGTGGGGGCGAGCAGTACTTC,CSATRSGGEQYF
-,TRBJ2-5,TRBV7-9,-,TGTGCCAGCAGCTCCCGGATGGAGACCCAGTACTTC,CASSSRMETQYF
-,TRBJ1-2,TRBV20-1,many,TGCAGTGCCCGTAGACAGTCCGGCTACACCTTC,CSARRQSGYTF
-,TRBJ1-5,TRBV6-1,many,TGTGCCAGCAGTGAATCGGGCTTACGGGTCAGTCAGCCCCAGCATTTT,CASSESGLRVSQPQHF
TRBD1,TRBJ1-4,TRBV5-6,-,TGTGCCAGCAGCTTTATGGGACAGCTTAATGAAAAACTGTTTTTT,CASSFMGQLNEKLFF
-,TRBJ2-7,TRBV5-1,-,TGCGCCAGCAGAAAAGATTCGGGACCCTACGAGCAGTACTTC,CASRKDSGPYEQYF
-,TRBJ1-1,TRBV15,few,TGTGCCACCAGCAGAGACCCCTACGGCATGAACACTGAAGCTTTCTTT,CATSRDPYGMNTEAFF
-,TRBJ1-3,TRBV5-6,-,TGTGCCAGCAGCTTACTCAGGGATCCGATCGGAAACACCATATATTTT,CASSLLRDPIGNTIYF
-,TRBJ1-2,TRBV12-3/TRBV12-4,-,TGTGCCAGCAGTCGAGGGTCCCTGCTTGGGTATGGCTACACCTTC,CASSRGSLLGYGYTF
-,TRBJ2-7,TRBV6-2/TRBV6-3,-,TGTGCCAGCTTGATGCGAAACAGGGGAGGCGAGCAGTACTTC,CASLMRNRGGEQYF
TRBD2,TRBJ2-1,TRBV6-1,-,TGTGCCAGCAGTGAAGCGCCTTCTTGGGCTAGCGGGAGTTATGAGCAGTTCTTC,CASSEAPSWASGSYEQFF
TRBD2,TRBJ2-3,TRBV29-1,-,TGCAGCGTTGTTCTGCGGGGGGCCACAGATACGCAGTATTTT,CSVVLRGATDTQYF
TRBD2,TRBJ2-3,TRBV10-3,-,TGTGCCATCAGCGTGACTAGCGGGAGCACAGATACGCAGTATTTT,CAISVTSGSTDTQYF
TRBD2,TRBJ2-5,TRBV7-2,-,TGTGCCAGCAGCTTGATAGCGGGAGAAGGAGAGACCCAGTACTTC,CASSLIAGEGETQYF
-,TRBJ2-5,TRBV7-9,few,TGTGCCAGCAGCTTAGTTTCGGAGAGGTACCAAGAGACCCAGTACTTC,CASSLVSERYQETQYF
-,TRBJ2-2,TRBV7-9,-,TGTGCCAGCACCCCGGGAGTGGAAGGGGAGCTGTTTTTT,CASTPGVEGELFF
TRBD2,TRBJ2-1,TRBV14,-,TGTGCCAGCAGCCTACCCGGACTAGCGGGAGCCAATGAGCAGTTCTTC,CASSLPGLAGANEQFF
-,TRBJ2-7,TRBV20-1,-,TGCAGTGCTGGCCCCCGACCGACAGCCTACGAGCAGTACTTC,CSAGPRPTAYEQYF
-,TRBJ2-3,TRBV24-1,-,TGTGCCGTAGGCGGGGCGAGCACAGATACGCAGTATTTT,CAVGGASTDTQYF
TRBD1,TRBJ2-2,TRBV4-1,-,TGCGCCAGCAGCCAAGGCAGTCAGGGGGCCACCGGGGAGCTGTTTTTT,CASSQGSQGATGELFF
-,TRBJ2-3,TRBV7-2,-,TGTGCCAGCAGCTGGGGACTTAGCACAGATACGCAGTATTTT,CASSWGLSTDTQYF
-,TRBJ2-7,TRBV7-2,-,TGTGCCAGCAGCTTATCGGGCGAGGGAGTTTGGGAGCAGTACTTC,CASSLSGEGVWEQYF
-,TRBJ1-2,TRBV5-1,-,TGCGCCAGCAGCCAAGTCAGGAACTATGGCTACACCTTC,CASSQVRNYGYTF
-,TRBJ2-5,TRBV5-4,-,TGTGCCAGCAGCTTTGGAGGGACAGACCAAGAGACCCAGTACTTC,CASSFGGTDQETQYF
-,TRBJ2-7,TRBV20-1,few,TGCAGTGCAAAGGGACTCAGCGACGAGCAGTACTTC,CSAKGLSDEQYF
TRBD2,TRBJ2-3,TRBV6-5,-,TGTGCCAGCAGTTCGAGCGGGAGGAGGACAGATACGCAGTATTTT,CASSSSGRRTDTQYF